This TCR beta chain comes out of a study of long-term antiretroviral therapy in people with HIV. Across the study: Collection dates of the earliest samples fall about a decade before the 2015 immediate-ART recommendation. General study points: Across all time points, the repertoire was dominated by clones that expanded before ART. ART-treated samples gained diversity yet remained below transplant donor controls.

The V end was cut by 5 bases, the J end by 0 bases, with 17 bases between. Germline V gene data show CDR1 as SEHNR and CDR2 as FQNEAQ (reference sequence). The length of the CDR3 is 17 residues. At least one PBMC sample before ART and at least two after were required. On this clone: Its antigen is not known.

The run of the v3.0 immunoSEQ assay was at survey level. Clones were read by immunoSEQ multiplex PCR, and TCRdb kept only the in-frame ones, dropping some. The sample lists roughly 28,000 clones, 82% occurring once. The TCR sequence derives from a man in his forties or fifties with HIV. This chain connects TRBV7-9 to TRBJ1-5, with D uncertain. Material: unsorted PBMCs, obtained 2.9 years after starting antiretroviral therapy. CDR3 loop: CASSPEAWTNSNQPQHF. The CDR3 coding sequence is TGTGCCAGCAGCCCCGAAGCCTGGACGAATAGCAATCAGCCCCAGCATTTT.